Included here is one T cell receptor beta chain sequence, with context. These data belong to a study of control samples from healthy donors and cancer patients. From germline, CDR1 is SGHKS and CDR2 YYEKEE (reference sequence). Trimming took 0 bases from V and 0 from J, leaving 10 bases between them. The length of the CDR3 is 16 residues. The protocol was immunoSEQ multiplex PCR, while the TCRdb copy is restricted to in-frame clones and leaves out a portion. The table includes 150,000 to 200,000 clones, over 90% detected once. The sample taken for sequencing was blood. The chain joins TRBV5-5 to TRBJ1-3; no firm D call. This TCR was recovered from a woman in her twenties or thirties in good health. The CDR3 sequence: CASSLAEGYSGNTIYF. The CDR3 DNA is TGTGCCAGCAGCTTGGCCGAGGGCTACTCTGGAAACACCATATATTTT. Filled out from reference TRBV5-5 and TRBJ1-3, the complete variable domain reads DAGVTQSPTHLIKTRGQQVTLRCSPISGHKSVSWYQQVLGQGPQFIFQYYEKEERGRGNFPDRFSARQFPNYSSELNVNALLLGDSALYLCASSLAEGYSGNTIYFGEGSWLTVV.